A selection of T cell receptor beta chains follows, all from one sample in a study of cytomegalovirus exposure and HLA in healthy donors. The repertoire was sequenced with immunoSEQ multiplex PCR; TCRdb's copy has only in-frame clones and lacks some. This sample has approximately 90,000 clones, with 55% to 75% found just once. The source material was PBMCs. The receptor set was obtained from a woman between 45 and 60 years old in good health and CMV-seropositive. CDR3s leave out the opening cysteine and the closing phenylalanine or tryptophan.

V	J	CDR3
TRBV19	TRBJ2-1	ASSWSSGSNYNEQF
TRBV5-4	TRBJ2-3	ASSPSTDTQY
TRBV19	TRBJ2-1	ASTISSGRHNEQF
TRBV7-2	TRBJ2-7	ASSSTIAGGPEQY
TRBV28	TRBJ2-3	ASSHSPRSGSRPDTQY
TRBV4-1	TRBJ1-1	ASSQGNTGAF
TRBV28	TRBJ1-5	ASSPSNQPQH
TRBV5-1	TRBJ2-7	ASSLFRDSSYEQY
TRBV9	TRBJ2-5	ASSARQGPGETQY
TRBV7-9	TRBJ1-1	ASSPGAGVVTEAF
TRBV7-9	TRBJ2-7	ASSGGASSSYEQY
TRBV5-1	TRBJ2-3	ASSLAAGTLGTDTQY
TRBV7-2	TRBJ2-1	ASSLTAGVYNEQF
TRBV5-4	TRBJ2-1	ASSPGLAGVTYNEQF
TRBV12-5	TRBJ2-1	ASGLATTAVSSYNEQF
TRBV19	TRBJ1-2	ASSQQGSYGYT
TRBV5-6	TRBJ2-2	ASSFGQGFTGELF
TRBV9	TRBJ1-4	ASSAGGRATNEKLF
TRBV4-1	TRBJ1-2	ASSQEAGPHNYGYT
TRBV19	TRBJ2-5	ATGAQGPVTQY
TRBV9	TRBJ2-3	ASSVAGGRTDTQY
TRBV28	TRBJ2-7	ASSFHRASYEQY
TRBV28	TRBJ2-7	ASSLQGGSSYEQY
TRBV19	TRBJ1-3	ASSSTTDSGNTIY
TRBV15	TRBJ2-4	ATSREPKGDIQY
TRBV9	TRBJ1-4	ASSDDRGNEKLF
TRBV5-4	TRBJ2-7	ASSWMTGEQY
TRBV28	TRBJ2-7	ASSSIRDRYEQY
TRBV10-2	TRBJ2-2	ASRTGRNTGELF
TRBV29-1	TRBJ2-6	SVTGSGANVLT
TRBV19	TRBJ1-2	ASSADRVIGRGYT
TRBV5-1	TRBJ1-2	ASSDPTGFSRYVGYT
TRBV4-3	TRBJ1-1	ASSPLLQGEAF
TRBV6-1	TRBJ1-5	ASSTGQPQH
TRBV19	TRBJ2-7	ASSRRVSGAREQY
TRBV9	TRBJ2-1	ASSAPGTGHNEQF
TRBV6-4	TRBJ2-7	ASIGERTYEQY
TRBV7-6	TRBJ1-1	ASSLAQNTEAF
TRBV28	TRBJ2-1	ASSFMKLAEIYNEQF
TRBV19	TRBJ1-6	ASRTGDRDNSPLH
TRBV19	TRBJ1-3	ASWDSHSGNTIY
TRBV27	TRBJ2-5	ASSLTSGTYQETQY
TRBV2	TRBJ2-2	ASRGQLNTGELF